This paragraph reports one T cell receptor (beta chain). This sample is drawn from a study of control samples from healthy donors and cancer patients. Using immunoSEQ multiplex PCR, the repertoire was profiled, and TCRdb retains in-frame clones only, with some absent. The table has about 88,000 clones, roughly 93% seen once; the top ten hold 8%. The ends were cut back, 4 bases at V and 3 bases at J, with 13 bases in the middle. In germline, CDR1 is SEHNR, CDR2 FQNEAQ (reference sequence). The CDR3 consists of 15 residues. The sample taken for sequencing was blood. The source of this sequence is a man in his late teens or twenties in good health. This rearrangement joins TRBV7-9 to TRBJ1-5; possibly TRBD1 for D (6 bases). CDR3 nucleotides: TGTGCCAGCAGCTCCGGACAGACGAACAATCAGCCCCAGCATTTT. This codes for CASSSGQTNNQPQHF.